Below, 31 T cell receptor beta chains from the same sample are listed, as sequenced in a study of blood T cell repertoires in COVID-19. The method was immunoSEQ multiplex PCR; TCRdb's version includes in-frame clones alone and lacks a portion of them. The data contain roughly 330,000 clones, about 90% of them singletons. Input material: PBMCs or T cells enriched from blood (not recorded which). The receptors were gathered from a man under 40 who had recovered from COVID-19.

The CDR3 DNA is TGTGCCAGCAGCCGGGCGGACACTAGAAACACCATATATTTT. It codes for CASSRADTRNTIYF. This rearrangement joins TRBV28 to TRBJ1-3, with a tentative D call TRBD1 (5 bases). CDR1 is MDHEN and CDR2 is SYDVKM in the germline V gene. V lost 6 bases and J 5 bases, leaving 14 bases between the germline ends. This CDR3 comprises 14 residues.

The chain uses TRBV4-1 and TRBJ1-6; D unclear. The V end lost 1 base, the J end lost 4 bases, and 8 bases lay between the germline ends. CDR1 MGHRA and CDR2 YSYEKL come from the germline V gene. The CDR3 loop spans 15 amino acids. The CDR3 spells CASSQGSQYNSPLHF. CDR3 nucleotide sequence: TGCGCCAGCAGCCAAGGTTCGCAGTATAATTCACCCCTCCACTTT.

The chain carries TRBV19 and TRBJ1-1, with 7 bases matching TRBD1. Per the germline V gene, CDR1 is LNHDA and CDR2 is SQIVND (reference sequence). Losses at the gene ends were 7 bases for V and 1 base for J; bases not matched to a gene: 9. The CDR3 is made up of 15 amino acids. The DNA for the CDR3 is TGTGCCAGTACCACCCCCGGGACAGAGAACACTGAAGCTTTCTTT. Translation: CASTTPGTENTEAFF.

J is TRBJ2-5 and V is TRBV4-1; TRBD1 matches at 8 bases. J was trimmed by 5 bases and V by 6 bases; bases with no gene match: 11. There are 15 residues in the CDR3. In germline, CDR1 is MGHRA, CDR2 YSYEKL. CDR3 in amino acids: CASSPNGRGLETQYF. DNA for the CDR3: TGCGCCAGCAGTCCGAACGGCAGGGGGCTGGAGACCCAGTACTTC.

The CDR3 protein is CASSLPGTPSYEQYF. In DNA form, the CDR3 reads TGTGCCAGCAGTTTACCCGGGACACCTTCCTACGAGCAGTACTTC. V gene TRBV28 combines with J gene TRBJ2-7; D might be TRBD1 (6 bases). V lost 2 bases and J lost 1, with 12 bases in between. This CDR3 contains 15 residues. Germline values: CDR1 MDHEN, CDR2 SYDVKM.

The V call is TRBV27, the J call TRBJ2-5; 11 bases are a match to TRBD2. From germline, CDR1 is MNHEY and CDR2 SMNVEV (reference sequence). V lost 5 bases, J lost 3 bases, and 11 bases stayed unmatched. The CDR3 is made up of 17 amino acids. CDR3 region: CASSHSKTSGKKETQYF. As DNA, the CDR3 is TGTGCCAGCAGTCATTCGAAGACTAGCGGGAAAAAAGAGACCCAGTACTTC.

The chain is built from TRBV3-1 (or the pseudogene TRBV3-2) and TRBJ2-1; a weak D match, TRBD1 (6 bases). Per germline, CDR1 LGHDT and CDR2 YNNKEL (reference sequence). The V and J ends lost 4 bases and 9 bases respectively, with 13 bases between them. This CDR3 is built from 13 residues. The CDR3 loop is CASSPRQVAEQFF. CDR3 coding DNA: TGTGCCAGCAGCCCCCGACAGGTAGCTGAGCAGTTCTTC.

This chain joins TRBV6-5 and TRBJ1-5, with 12 bases identical to TRBD1. The CDR3 is 15 residues long. With V trimmed by 7 bases and J by 7 bases, 8 bases remained unmatched. Germline CDR1 MNHEY, CDR2 SVGAGI. CDR3 sequence reads: CASTPGTGGRQPQHF. DNA for the CDR3: TGTGCCAGCACCCCAGGGACAGGGGGCAGGCAGCCCCAGCATTTT.

The genes are TRBV11-2 and TRBJ2-1; tentative D call: TRBD1 (6 bases). The CDR3 runs to 15 residues. Trimming took 1 base from V and 12 from J, leaving 19 bases between them. Looked up from germline, CDR1 is SGHAT and CDR2 is FQNNGV. The CDR3 nucleotides read TGTGCCAGCAGCTTAGTTATGGGGACACTCGCAGTGCAGTTCTTC. This sequence encodes CASSLVMGTLAVQFF.

V gene TRBV2 combines with J gene TRBJ2-7; 12 nucleotides match TRBD1. This CDR3 region has 17 residues. Germline trimming cut 5 bases from V and 2 bases from J; bases unmatched to any gene: 10. Germline CDR1 reads SNHLY; CDR2 reads FYNNEI. Here the CDR3 DNA reads TGTGCCAGCAGTAGGGACAGGGGGCGTGTTAGCGCCTACGAGCAGTACTTC. Amino acids: CASSRDRGRVSAYEQYF.

The V call is TRBV11-2, the J call TRBJ2-7; possibly TRBD2 for D (5 bases). V lost 5 bases, J lost 5 bases, and 10 bases lay in between. The CDR3 runs 12 residues. Germline CDR1 SGHAT, CDR2 FQNNGV. CDR3 in amino acids: CASSRTRDEQYF. The CDR3 coding sequence is TGTGCCAGCAGCCGGACTCGGGACGAGCAGTACTTC.

The gene calls are TRBV18 and TRBJ1-6, with a weak D call TRBD1 (6 bases). Between the trimmed V and J ends, which lost 0 bases and 7 bases, there was a span of 10 bases. CDR1 and CDR2 from the germline V gene are KGHSH and LQKENI. This CDR3 comprises 15 residues. Here the CDR3 DNA reads TGTGCCAGCTCACCACCCCGGACAGCGAATTCACCCCTCCACTTT. Translating it yields CASSPPRTANSPLHF.

The V gene is TRBV15, the J gene TRBJ1-5; possibly TRBD1 for D (5 bases). Trimming removed 0 bases at V and 9 bases at J, with 15 bases between. This CDR3 contains 15 residues. The germline CDR1 and CDR2 sequences are LNHNV and YYDKDF (reference sequence). CDR3: CATSRDRGTWWPQHF. CDR3 coding DNA: TGTGCCACCAGCAGAGATAGGGGTACCTGGTGGCCCCAGCATTTT.

This clone came up a few times. This chain connects TRBV5-1 to TRBJ2-7; the match to TRBD1 covers 8 bases. The J segment lost 0 bases and the V segment lost 4 bases, leaving 9 bases of the junction unmatched. This CDR3 is 16 amino acids long. CDR1 SGHRS and CDR2 YFSETQ come from the germline V gene. The CDR3 here is CASSPRPDRDSYEQYF. DNA of the CDR3: TGCGCCAGCAGCCCACGACCGGACAGGGACTCCTACGAGCAGTACTTC.

In the case of this clone: The same CDR3 is also encoded by other DNA sequences in this sample. This rearrangement joins TRBV6-5 to TRBJ1-3; D remains ambiguous. Germline V CDR1 and CDR2: MNHEY, SVGAGI. The CDR3 consists of 14 residues. V shed 2 bases and J shed 0 bases, with 5 bases lying between them. The CDR3 region is CASSYASSGNTIYF. DNA of the CDR3: TGTGCCAGCAGTTACGCCAGCTCTGGAAACACCATATATTTT.

This chain joins TRBV18 and TRBJ1-2; TRBD1 matches 7 bases. The CDR3 is 16 amino acids. The J segment lost 1 base and the V segment lost 3 bases, leaving 8 bases of the junction unmatched. Germline V lookup: CDR1 KGHSH, CDR2 LQKENI. CDR3 bases: TGTGCCAGCTCACCGAGCATGAGGGGGCTTAACTATGGCTACACCTTC. This encodes CASSPSMRGLNYGYTF.

The rearrangement links TRBV11-1 to TRBJ2-1; D remains unclear. This CDR3 is built from 16 residues. Trimming stripped 5 bases from V and 5 bases from J, with 19 bases between. Per the germline V gene, CDR1 is SGHAT and CDR2 is FQDESV (reference sequence). The CDR3 is CASSQGALRSNNEQFF. CDR3 nucleotide sequence: TGTGCCAGCAGCCAAGGAGCCCTCCGCTCGAACAATGAGCAGTTCTTC.

V is TRBV12-3 or TRBV12-4 and J is TRBJ1-1; 8 bases agree with TRBD1. The trim removed 3 bases at V and 4 bases at J, leaving 1 base unmatched. The CDR3 loop spans 13 amino acids. The CDR3 nucleotides read TGTGCCAGCAGTTTTACAGGGGGCACTGAAGCTTTCTTT. This encodes CASSFTGGTEAFF.

The chain employs TRBV29-1 and TRBJ2-1, with D perhaps matching TRBD1 (5 bases). Germline loops: CDR1 SQVTM, CDR2 ANQGSEA. The CDR3 consists of 13 residues. Deletions cut 7 bases from V and 2 bases from J, with 12 bases between. CDR3 sequence (DNA): TGCAGCGCCCGGACACGAGCCTACAATGAGCAGTTCTTC. Encoded protein: CSARTRAYNEQFF.

This sequence joins TRBV7-6 and TRBJ2-5; 10 nucleotides match TRBD1. Germline CDR1 is SGHVS and CDR2 is FNYEAQ. Losses at the gene ends were 3 bases for V and 4 bases for J; bases not matched to a gene: 8. This CDR3 is 16 amino acids long. In nucleotides, the CDR3 is TGTGCCAGCAGCTTTTACCGGGACAGGGGTGGAGAGACCCAGTACTTC. It translates to CASSFYRDRGGETQYF.

V is TRBV2 and J is TRBJ2-1; 9 bases map to TRBD1. CDR3 size: 13 residues. Germline assignment: CDR1 SNHLY and CDR2 FYNNEI. The trim removed 6 bases at V and 4 bases at J, leaving 1 base unmatched. The CDR3 sequence is CASRTGGYNEQFF. For the CDR3, the DNA is TGTGCCAGCAGGACAGGGGGGTACAATGAGCAGTTCTTC. The variable domain in full, with the rest retrieved from reference TRBV2 and TRBJ2-1, is EPEVTQTPSHQVTQMGQEVILRCVPISNHLYFYWYRQILGQKVEFLVSFYNNEISEKSEIFDDQFSVERPDGSNFTLKIRSTKLEDSAMYFCASRTGGYNEQFFGPGTRLTVL.

The chain combines TRBV11-2 with TRBJ1-2; 8 positions agree with TRBD1. Germline lookup yields CDR1 SGHAT and CDR2 FQNNGV. The CDR3 contains 12 residues. The V and J ends lost 5 bases and 7 bases, in that order; junction bases with no gene match: 3. In DNA form, the CDR3 reads TGTGCCAGCAGCGCAGGGGGCTCTGGCTACACCTTC. Protein sequence: CASSAGGSGYTF.

The V and J genes are TRBV4-1 and TRBJ2-7; 12 bases align to TRBD2. This CDR3 is built from 16 residues. V lost 4 bases and J lost 4; bases outside the gene matches: 8. Germline CDR1 is MGHRA and CDR2 is YSYEKL. The CDR3 DNA follows: TGCGCCAGCAGCCCATCGACTAGCGGGGGTCGGTACGAGCAGTACTTC. Its translation is CASSPSTSGGRYEQYF.

The rearrangement links TRBV12-3 or TRBV12-4 to TRBJ1-2; possible D gene TRBD1, 6 bases. The germline V and J ends were trimmed by 5 bases and 5 bases, with 12 bases remaining between them. The CDR3 has 13 amino acids. The CDR3 sequence is CASSPTGDYGYTF. In nucleotides, the CDR3 is TGTGCCAGCAGTCCGACAGGAGATTATGGCTACACCTTC.

This chain joins TRBV28 and TRBJ2-3; D possibly corresponds to TRBD2 (5 bases). The germline V and J ends were trimmed by 3 bases and 11 bases, with 12 bases remaining between them. Germline CDR1 is MDHEN and CDR2 is SYDVKM. The CDR3 sequence is 12 residues long. In DNA, the CDR3 is TGTGCCAGCAGTTTCGACTGGAGGATGCAGTATTTT. It encodes CASSFDWRMQYF.

The V and J genes are TRBV9 and TRBJ2-2; D is possibly TRBD2 (7 bases). This CDR3 is built from 16 residues. V lost 0 bases to trimming and J lost 7 bases, with 16 bases between them. CDR1 is SGDLS and CDR2 is YYNGEE in the germline V gene. This CDR3 reads CASSVGRGGAHGELFF. The CDR3 region has the DNA TGTGCCAGCAGCGTAGGACGTGGGGGGGCCCACGGGGAGCTGTTTTTT.

This chain joins TRBV7-2 and TRBJ1-4; no definite D call. V was clipped by 1 base and J by 4 bases, with 10 bases between them. Germline loops: CDR1 SGHTA, CDR2 FQGNSA. The CDR3 runs to 15 residues. This CDR3 is CASSLVEGLNEKLFF. CDR3 nucleotide sequence: TGTGCCAGCAGCTTAGTGGAGGGCCTTAATGAAAAACTGTTTTTT.

The rearrangement joins TRBV5-8 to TRBJ2-7; TRBD1 agrees at 9 bases. V was clipped by 3 bases and J by 5 bases; unmatched bases: 9. The CDR3 has 15 residues. Germline-derived CDR1 and CDR2 are SGHTS and YDEGEE. This CDR3 is CASSSRDRDPDEQYF. CDR3 in DNA: TGTGCCAGCAGCTCCCGGGACAGGGACCCCGACGAGCAGTACTTC.

V gene TRBV30 combines with J gene TRBJ2-5; TRBD2 matches at 8 bases. The CDR3 length is 14 residues. CDR1 and CDR2 from the germline V gene are GTSNPN and SVGIG (reference sequence). V was clipped by 6 bases and J by 5 bases; unmatched bases: 11. CDR3 sequence: CACYPGLGKETQYF. In DNA, the CDR3 is TGTGCCTGTTATCCGGGACTAGGGAAGGAGACCCAGTACTTC.

This chain uses TRBV11-2 with TRBJ1-5; D is perhaps TRBD1 (6 bases). The V gene lost 4 bases and the J gene lost 4 bases, with 8 bases spanning the gap. Germline values: CDR1 SGHAT, CDR2 FQNNGV. This CDR3 comprises 13 residues. The CDR3 DNA reads TGTGCCAGCAGCTCAGACAGGAATCAGCCCCAGCATTTT. Encoded protein: CASSSDRNQPQHF. The full variable domain, in which reference TRBV11-2 and TRBJ1-5 provide the parts outside the CDR3, is EAGVAQSPRYKIIEKRQSVAFWCNPISGHATLYWYQQILGQGPKLLIQFQNNGVVDDSQLPKDRFSAERLKGVDSTLKIQPAKLEDSAVYLCASSSDRNQPQHFGDGTRLSIL.

This sequence joins TRBV28 and TRBJ2-5, with a possible D match to TRBD2 (5 bases). Germline V gene data show CDR1 as MDHEN and CDR2 as SYDVKM. V lost 10 bases and J 2 bases, leaving 17 bases between the germline ends. The CDR3 is 14 residues long. The CDR3 is CATQIFSEQETQYF. CDR3 coding DNA: TGTGCCACCCAAATTTTTAGCGAGCAAGAGACCCAGTACTTC.